This T cell receptor beta chain was retrieved from a study of shared clonotypes between healthy human individuals. The CDR3 runs 18 residues. The data were produced by immunoSEQ multiplex PCR, yet TCRdb's version contains in-frame clones alone and is incomplete. The sample includes more than 400,000 clones, over 70% of them seen just once. Sequencing was carried out using PBMCs. The origin of this receptor is a middle-aged woman in good health. Some clones in this sample may be carry-over from other donors' samples. This chain links TRBV12-2 with TRBJ1-2; the table gives TRBD1 as D, unverified against the DNA. TRBV12-2 is a pseudogene. The CDR3 protein is CASRTPEPRPKGADGYTF. CDR3 nucleotides: TGTGCAAGTCGCACCCCTGAGCCTCGCCCAAAGGGGGCTGATGGCTACACCTTC.